These T cell receptor beta chains were read from a single sample in a study of T cells in Graves' hyperthyroidism and ophthalmopathy. TCRdb re-derived calls from the multiplex PCR reads in MiXCR, one entry per CDR3 protein. The sample records a few hundred thousand distinct CDR3 sequences, about a sixth being singletons. Sequencing was performed on blood. These receptor sequences come from a woman aged 18-29 years with Graves' hyperthyroidism that later progressed to Graves' ophthalmopathy. Both conserved end residues are part of each CDR3. The D gene is left open where the match is weak. Some rows have no size entry. The others give once, few or many, or a class for an expanded clone.

>many|16|TRBD1|TRBJ2-5|TRBV12-3/TRBV12-4
CASGNPRTGPQETQYF
TGTGCCAGCGGTAACCCACGGACAGGGCCCCAAGAGACCCAGTACTTC
>-|18|TRBD1|TRBJ2-7|TRBV7-9
CASSPKHPGQATIYEQYF
TGTGCCAGCAGTCCTAAACATCCGGGACAGGCGACAATCTACGAGCAGTACTTC
>many|15|-|TRBJ2-7|TRBV6-1
CASRTPLGGFYEQYF
TGTGCCAGCAGGACCCCGTTGGGGGGCTTTTACGAGCAGTACTTC
>few|15|TRBD2|TRBJ2-2|TRBV5-1
CASKGTSGFTGELFF
TGCGCCAGCAAGGGGACTAGCGGCTTCACCGGGGAGCTGTTTTTT
>-|14|-|TRBJ1-4|TRBV4-2
CASSQDGSNEKLFF
TGTGCCAGCAGCCAAGATGGATCAAATGAAAAACTGTTTTTT
>many|13|-|TRBJ2-7|TRBV20-1
CSAVRTVDYEQYF
TGCAGTGCTGTGAGGACGGTTGACTACGAGCAGTACTTC
>-|12|-|TRBJ2-2|TRBV4-1
CASSQAIGELFF
TGCGCCAGCAGCCAAGCCATCGGGGAGCTGTTTTTT
>many|13|-|TRBJ1-5|TRBV7-9
CASSPDSNQPQHF
TGTGCCAGCAGCCCAGACAGCAATCAGCCCCAGCATTTT
>-|15|-|TRBJ1-2|TRBV12-3/TRBV12-4
CASTPGVRQHYGYTF
TGTGCCAGCACCCCGGGGGTTCGGCAGCACTATGGCTACACCTTC
>many|12|-|TRBJ1-2|TRBV2
CASKTDIYGYTF
TGTGCCAGCAAGACAGATATCTATGGCTACACCTTC
>few|18|-|TRBJ2-7|TRBV27
CASSQLAAKVGPTYEQYF
TGTGCCAGCAGTCAACTCGCCGCTAAGGTAGGACCGACCTACGAGCAGTACTTC
>many|12|-|TRBJ1-2|TRBV28
CASQDPYYGYTF
TGTGCCAGCCAAGACCCCTACTATGGCTACACCTTC
>many|18|TRBD1|TRBJ2-7|TRBV7-8
CASSLFPPRDRGRHEQYF
TGTGCCAGCAGCTTGTTTCCCCCGAGGGACAGGGGGCGCCACGAGCAGTACTTC
>many|14|-|TRBJ2-5|TRBV6-1
CASSSLYGMETQYF
TGTGCCAGCAGTTCCCTTTACGGGATGGAGACCCAGTACTTC
>many|14|TRBD2|TRBJ2-1|TRBV6-2/TRBV6-3
CASSWSGRGNEQFF
TGTGCCAGCAGTTGGAGCGGGAGAGGCAATGAGCAGTTCTTC
>many|15|TRBD1|TRBJ2-5|TRBV28
CASSPWTGEGETQYF
TGTGCCAGCAGCCCTTGGACAGGGGAGGGGGAGACCCAGTACTTC
>few|14|TRBD2|TRBJ2-7|TRBV20-1
CSASDLREMYEQYF
TGCAGTGCTAGCGATTTGCGGGAGATGTACGAGCAGTACTTC
>many|19|TRBD2|TRBJ2-1|TRBV30
CAWSATSGGTWSSYNEQFF
TGTGCCTGGAGTGCGACTAGCGGAGGGACGTGGAGCTCCTACAATGAGCAGTTCTTC
>-|13|TRBD1|TRBJ2-2|TRBV28
CAGTGANTGELFF
TGTGCCGGGACAGGGGCGAACACCGGGGAGCTGTTTTTT
>many|12|-|TRBJ2-3|TRBV2
CASSELADTQYF
TGTGCCAGCAGTGAATTGGCAGATACGCAGTATTTT
>-|15|-|TRBJ2-6|TRBV7-9
CASGGPWSGANVLTF
TGTGCCAGTGGGGGTCCCTGGTCAGGGGCCAACGTCCTGACTTTC
>many|13|TRBD1|TRBJ1-2|TRBV29-1
CSVVTGVRYGYTF
TGCAGCGTTGTGACAGGGGTGCGCTATGGCTACACCTTC
>many|15|-|TRBJ2-7|TRBV7-2
CASSLSSTRFYEQYF
TGTGCCAGCAGCTTAAGTTCGACTAGGTTTTACGAGCAGTACTTC
>-|16|-|TRBJ2-1|TRBV9
CASSPRDSYSYNEQFF
TGTGCCAGCAGCCCCCGGGACTCATACTCCTACAATGAGCAGTTCTTC
>-|14|-|TRBJ1-1|TRBV5-1
CASSLSAGNTEAFF
TGCGCCAGCAGCTTATCCGCCGGGAACACTGAAGCTTTCTTT
>many|14|TRBD1|TRBJ2-4|TRBV7-2
CASSLRDRGDIQYF
TGTGCCAGCAGCCTCCGGGACAGGGGCGACATTCAGTACTTC
>few|12|-|TRBJ1-1|TRBV30
CAWSDGGQEAFF
TGTGCCTGGAGTGATGGAGGTCAGGAAGCTTTCTTT
>-|21|TRBD2|TRBJ2-1|TRBV12-3/TRBV12-4
CASSHRRATLTSGGSYNEQFF
TGTGCCAGCAGCCATCGACGGGCTACATTGACTAGCGGGGGCTCCTACAATGAGCAGTTCTTC
>-|16|-|TRBJ1-3|TRBV6-1
CASSGQQGRSGNTIYF
TGTGCCAGCAGTGGTCAACAGGGTAGAAGTGGAAACACCATATATTTT
>-|16|TRBD1|TRBJ1-1|TRBV7-9
CASSNTANRGRTEAFF
TGTGCCAGCAGCAATACCGCCAACAGGGGTAGAACTGAAGCTTTCTTT
>few|15|-|TRBJ1-5|TRBV5-1
CASSLSGARNQPQHF
TGCGCCAGCAGCTTAAGTGGCGCAAGGAATCAGCCCCAGCATTTT
>few|15|-|TRBJ1-1|TRBV10-3
CAIRERQAPNTEAFF
TGTGCCATCAGGGAAAGACAGGCTCCGAACACTGAAGCTTTCTTT
>-|16|-|TRBJ2-3|TRBV15
CATSSYGQGSTDTQYF
TGTGCCACCAGCAGTTACGGCCAGGGTAGCACAGATACGCAGTATTTT
>many|15|TRBD2|TRBJ2-5|TRBV10-3
CAISPGRDGKETQYF
TGTGCCATCAGCCCCGGGAGGGACGGAAAGGAGACCCAGTACTTC
>few|16|TRBD1|TRBJ1-1|TRBV5-1
CASSRGQGAVNTEAFF
TGCGCCAGCAGCCGTGGACAGGGGGCCGTGAACACTGAAGCTTTCTTT
>many|13|-|TRBJ2-3|TRBV20-1
CSARDTVTDTQYF
TGCAGTGCTAGAGACACGGTCACAGATACGCAGTATTTT
>few|15|-|TRBJ1-2|TRBV4-1
CASSQPHERNYGYTF
TGCGCCAGCAGCCAACCCCACGAGAGGAACTATGGCTACACCTTC